The next 9 T cell receptor beta chains were all read from a single sample in a study of molecular identifiers for immune sequencing clone quantification. MiXCR was run by TCRdb on the PCR reads, yielding one entry per CDR3 protein. The table lists approximately 550,000 distinct CDR3 sequences, over 20% of them singletons. The sample comprised naive CD8+ T cells from blood, with Jurkat cell RNA spiked in. Subset reported: FACS-sorted CD8+CD4-CCR7+CD45RA+ naive T cells. The receptors here all came from a human donor in good health. Some libraries in this study had Jurkat cell RNA spiked in.

The table lists this clonotype with many counts. The rearrangement joins TRBV29-1 to TRBJ1-2; no clear D gene. The germline V gene has CDR1 SQVTM and CDR2 ANQGSEA. CDR3 length equals 13 residues. V was clipped by 5 bases and J by 0 bases, with 10 bases between them. For the CDR3, the DNA is TGCAGCGTTTGGGCAGGAGCTAACTATGGCTACACCTTC. This gives the protein CSVWAGANYGYTF.

This clonotype occurred a few times. J is TRBJ1-6 and V is TRBV20-1; TRBD1 matches 8 bases. Germline lookup yields CDR1 DFQATT and CDR2 SNEGSKA (reference sequence). The CDR3 extends over 15 amino acids. With 5 bases clipped from V and 9 bases from J, the junction kept 12 bases outside the gene matches. CDR3 DNA sequence: TGCAGTGCTTCAGCAGGGGGCTTGTTGGGTTCACCCCTCCACTTT. It yields the protein CSASAGGLLGSPLHF.

This rearrangement joins TRBV6-5 to TRBJ1-5; possibly TRBD1 for D (5 bases). Germline V gene lookup returns CDR1 MNHEY and CDR2 SVGAGI. Trimming pared 4 bases from V and 0 bases from J, leaving 13 bases between. The CDR3 has 16 residues. The CDR3 reads CASSLGARYSNQPQHF. Written as DNA, the CDR3 is TGTGCCAGCAGTTTAGGGGCACGCTATAGCAATCAGCCCCAGCATTTT.

The CDR3 protein is CASSQGLGGRGEITEAFF. CDR3 sequence (DNA): TGCGCCAGCAGCCAAGGGCTTGGGGGGAGGGGGGAGATCACTGAAGCTTTCTTT. The V call is TRBV4-3, the J call TRBJ1-1, with D maybe TRBD1 (6 bases). CDR1 is LGHNA and CDR2 is YSLEER in the germline V gene. CDR3 length equals 18 residues. The V and J ends lost 1 base and 4 bases respectively, with 22 bases between them.

This clonotype was found a few times. V usage is TRBV11-3 and J usage is TRBJ2-7; 12 bases match TRBD1. The CDR3 covers 17 residues. V shed 6 bases, J shed 1 base, and the junction held 10 bases outside the gene matches. The germline gives CDR1 SGHNT, CDR2 YENEEA. The CDR3 here is CASSSGTGGAKSYEQYF. CDR3 in DNA: TGTGCCAGCAGTTCCGGGACAGGGGGCGCGAAGTCCTACGAGCAGTACTTC. The complete variable domain, with remaining parts taken from reference TRBV11-3 and TRBJ2-7, reads EAGVVQSPRYKIIEKKQPVAFWCNPISGHNTLYWYLQNLGQGPELLIRYENEEAVDDSQLPKDRFSAERLKGVDSTLKIQPAELGDSAVYLCASSSGTGGAKSYEQYFGPGTRLTVT.

This clonotype turned up a few times. The chain joins TRBV12-3 or TRBV12-4 to TRBJ2-6, with TRBD1 as a possible D gene (7 bases). Trimming pared 5 bases from V and 0 bases from J, leaving 20 bases between. The CDR3 covers 19 residues. The CDR3 loop is CASSPQSRDSVSGANVLTF. CDR3 in DNA: TGTGCCAGCAGTCCCCAGTCGCGGGACAGCGTCTCTGGGGCCAACGTCCTGACTTTC.

This clonotype was counted a few times. The chain recombines TRBV20-1 with TRBJ2-7; either TRBD1 or TRBD2 may supply D (5 bases each). The ends were cut back, 4 bases at V and 4 bases at J, with 17 bases in the middle. CDR1 DFQATT and CDR2 SNEGSKA come from the germline V gene (reference sequence). CDR3 length: 14 amino acids. As DNA, the CDR3 is TGCAGTGCTATAAATTCCGGGGCAACATACGAGCAGTACTTC. This encodes CSAINSGATYEQYF.

This clonotype was counted once. Possible read error: a much larger clone is one base away. This chain uses TRBV7-6 with TRBJ1-1; the D is unclear. This CDR3 spans 14 amino acids. Between the trimmed V and J ends, which lost 4 bases and 4 bases, there was a span of 13 bases. The germline V gene encodes CDR1 SGHVS and CDR2 FNYEAQ. This CDR3 is CASSSSVASTEAFF. CDR3 coding DNA: TGTGCCAGCAGCTCCTCTGTGGCTAGCACTGAAGCTTTCTTT.

Ten or more counts support this clonotype. The chain carries TRBV9 and TRBJ2-7; tentative D call: TRBD2 (6 bases). Trimming shortened V by 4 bases and J by 3 bases, and 14 bases separated the two germline ends. CDR1 and CDR2 from the germline V gene are SGDLS and YYNGEE. This CDR3 has 14 residues. Here the CDR3 DNA reads TGTGCCAGCAGCCTGGGAGGACCGAACTACGAGCAGTACTTC. Encoded protein: CASSLGGPNYEQYF.